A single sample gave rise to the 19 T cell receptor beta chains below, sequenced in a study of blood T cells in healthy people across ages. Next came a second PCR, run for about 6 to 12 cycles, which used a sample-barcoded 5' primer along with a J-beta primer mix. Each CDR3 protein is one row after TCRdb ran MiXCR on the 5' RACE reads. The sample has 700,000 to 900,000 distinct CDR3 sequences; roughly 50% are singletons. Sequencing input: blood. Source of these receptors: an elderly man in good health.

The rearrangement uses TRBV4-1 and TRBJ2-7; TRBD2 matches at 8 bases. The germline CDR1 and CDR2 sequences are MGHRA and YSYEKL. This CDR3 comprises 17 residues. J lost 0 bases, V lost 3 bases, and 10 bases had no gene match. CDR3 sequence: CASSHPTGTRSSYEQYF. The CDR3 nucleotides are TGCGCCAGCAGCCATCCTACCGGGACTAGGAGCTCCTACGAGCAGTACTTC.

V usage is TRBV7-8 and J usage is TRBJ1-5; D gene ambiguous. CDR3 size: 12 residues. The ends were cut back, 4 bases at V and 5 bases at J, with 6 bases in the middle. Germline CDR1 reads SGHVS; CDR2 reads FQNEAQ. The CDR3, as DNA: TGTGCCAGCAGCTCCGCCGATCAGCCCCAGCATTTT. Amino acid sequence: CASSSADQPQHF. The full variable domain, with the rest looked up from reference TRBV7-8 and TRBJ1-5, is GAGVSQSPRYKVAKRGQDVALRCDPISGHVSLFWYQQALGQGPEFLTYFQNEAQLDKSGLPSDRFFAERPEGSVSTLKIQRTQQEDSAVYLCASSSADQPQHFGDGTRLSIL.

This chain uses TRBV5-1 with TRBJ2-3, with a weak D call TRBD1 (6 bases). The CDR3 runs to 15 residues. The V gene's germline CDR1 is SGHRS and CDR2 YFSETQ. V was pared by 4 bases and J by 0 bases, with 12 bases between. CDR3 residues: CASSMTGSSTDTQYF. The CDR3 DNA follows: TGCGCCAGCAGCATGACAGGCTCTAGCACAGATACGCAGTATTTT.

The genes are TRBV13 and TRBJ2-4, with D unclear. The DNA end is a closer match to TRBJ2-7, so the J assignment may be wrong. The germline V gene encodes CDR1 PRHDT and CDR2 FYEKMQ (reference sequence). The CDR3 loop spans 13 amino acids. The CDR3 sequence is CASSLKVPYEQYF. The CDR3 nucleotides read TGTGCCAGCAGCTTAAAAGTACCCTACGAGCAGTACTTC.

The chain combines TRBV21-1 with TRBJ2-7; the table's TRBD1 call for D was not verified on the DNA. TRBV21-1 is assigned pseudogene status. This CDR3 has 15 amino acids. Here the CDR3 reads CASSKGGGRRREQYF. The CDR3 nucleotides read TGTGCCAGCAGCAAAGGGGGGGGCCGGAGGCGCGAGCAGTACTTC.

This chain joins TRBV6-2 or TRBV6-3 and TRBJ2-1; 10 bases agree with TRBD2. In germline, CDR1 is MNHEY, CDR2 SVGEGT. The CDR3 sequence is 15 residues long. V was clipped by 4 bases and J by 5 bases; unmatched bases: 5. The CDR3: CASSSGLAVNNEQFF. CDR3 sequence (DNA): TGTGCCAGCAGTTCCGGACTAGCGGTAAACAATGAGCAGTTCTTC.

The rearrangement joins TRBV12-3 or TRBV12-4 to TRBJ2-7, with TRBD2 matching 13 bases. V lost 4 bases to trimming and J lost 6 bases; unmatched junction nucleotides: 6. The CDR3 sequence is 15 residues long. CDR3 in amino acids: CASSSWTSGRSEQYF. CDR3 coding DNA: TGTGCCAGCAGTTCCTGGACTAGCGGGAGAAGCGAGCAGTACTTC.

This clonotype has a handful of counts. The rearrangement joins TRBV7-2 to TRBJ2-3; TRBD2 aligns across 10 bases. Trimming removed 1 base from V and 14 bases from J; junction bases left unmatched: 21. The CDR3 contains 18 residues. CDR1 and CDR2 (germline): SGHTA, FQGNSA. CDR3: CASSLVLAGVLSHRYAYF. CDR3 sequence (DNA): TGTGCCAGCAGCTTAGTGCTAGCGGGAGTATTATCGCACAGATACGCGTATTTT.

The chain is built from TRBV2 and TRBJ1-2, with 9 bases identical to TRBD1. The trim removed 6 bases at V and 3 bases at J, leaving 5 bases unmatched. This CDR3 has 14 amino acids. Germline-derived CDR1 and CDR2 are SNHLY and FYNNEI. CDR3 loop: CASRETGGDYGYTF. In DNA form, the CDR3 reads TGTGCCAGCAGGGAGACAGGGGGTGACTATGGCTACACCTTC.

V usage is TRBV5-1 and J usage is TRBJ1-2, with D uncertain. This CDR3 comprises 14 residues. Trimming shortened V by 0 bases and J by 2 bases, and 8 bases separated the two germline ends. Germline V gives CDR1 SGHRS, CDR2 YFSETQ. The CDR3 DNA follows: TGCGCCAGCAGCTTGGCCAAGAAGAACTATGGCTACACCTTC. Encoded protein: CASSLAKKNYGYTF.

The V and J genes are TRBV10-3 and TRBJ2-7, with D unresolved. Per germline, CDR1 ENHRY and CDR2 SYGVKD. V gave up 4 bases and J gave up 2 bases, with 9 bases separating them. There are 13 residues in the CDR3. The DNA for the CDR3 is TGTGCCATCAGTGTTGGTACGGCCTACGAGCAGTACTTC. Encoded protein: CAISVGTAYEQYF.

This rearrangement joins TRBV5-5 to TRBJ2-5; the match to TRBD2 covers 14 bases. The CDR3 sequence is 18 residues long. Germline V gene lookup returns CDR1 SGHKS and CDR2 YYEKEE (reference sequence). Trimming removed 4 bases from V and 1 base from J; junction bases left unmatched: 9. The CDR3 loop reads CASSLGTSGSFAQETQYF. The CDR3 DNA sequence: TGTGCCAGCAGCCTAGGGACTAGCGGGAGTTTTGCCCAAGAGACCCAGTACTTC. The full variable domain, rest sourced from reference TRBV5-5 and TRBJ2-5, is DAGVTQSPTHLIKTRGQQVTLRCSPISGHKSVSWYQQVLGQGPQFIFQYYEKEERGRGNFPDRFSARQFPNYSSELNVNALLLGDSALYLCASSLGTSGSFAQETQYFGPGTRLLVL.

CDR3 sequence (DNA): TGTGCCAGCACTACCCTACTGGGAGGACGATTTAACTATGGCTACACCTTC. Encoded protein: CASTTLLGGRFNYGYTF. The genes are TRBV6-2 or TRBV6-3 and TRBJ1-2; the D is unclear. CDR3 length equals 17 residues. Germline assignment: CDR1 MNHEY and CDR2 SVGEGT. Deletions cut 7 bases from V and 1 base from J, with 22 bases between.

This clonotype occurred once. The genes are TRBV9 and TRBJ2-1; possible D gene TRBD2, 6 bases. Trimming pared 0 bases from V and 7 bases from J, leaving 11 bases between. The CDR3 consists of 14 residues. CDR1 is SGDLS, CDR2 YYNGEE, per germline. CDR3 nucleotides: TGTGCCAGCAGCGTAGTTGCGGGGATGAATGAGCAGTTCTTC. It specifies CASSVVAGMNEQFF. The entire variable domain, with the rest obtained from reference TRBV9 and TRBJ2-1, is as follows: DSGVTQTPKHLITATGQRVTLRCSPRSGDLSVYWYQQSLDQGLQFLIQYYNGEERAKGNILERFSAQQFPDLHSELNLSSLELGDSALYFCASSVVAGMNEQFFGPGTRLTVL.

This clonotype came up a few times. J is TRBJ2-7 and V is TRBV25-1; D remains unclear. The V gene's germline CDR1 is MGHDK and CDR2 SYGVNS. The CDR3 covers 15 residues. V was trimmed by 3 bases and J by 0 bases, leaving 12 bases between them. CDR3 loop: CASSDLAASSYEQYF. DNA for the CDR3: TGTGCCAGCAGTGACTTGGCCGCAAGCTCCTACGAGCAGTACTTC.

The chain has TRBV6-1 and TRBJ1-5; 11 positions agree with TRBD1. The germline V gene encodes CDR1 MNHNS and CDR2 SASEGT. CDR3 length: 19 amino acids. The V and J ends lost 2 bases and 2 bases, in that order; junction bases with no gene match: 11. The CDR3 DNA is TGTGCCAGCAGTGAATGGGGGACAGGGGGTATAAGCGGCAATCAGCCCCAGCATTTT. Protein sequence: CASSEWGTGGISGNQPQHF.

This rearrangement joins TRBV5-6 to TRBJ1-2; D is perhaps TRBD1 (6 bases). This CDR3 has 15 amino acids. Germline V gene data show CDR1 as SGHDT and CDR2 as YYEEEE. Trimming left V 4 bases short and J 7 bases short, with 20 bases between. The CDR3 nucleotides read TGTGCCAGCAGCGACGCAGGGGCCGCAGGTCCTGGCTACACCTTC. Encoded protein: CASSDAGAAGPGYTF.

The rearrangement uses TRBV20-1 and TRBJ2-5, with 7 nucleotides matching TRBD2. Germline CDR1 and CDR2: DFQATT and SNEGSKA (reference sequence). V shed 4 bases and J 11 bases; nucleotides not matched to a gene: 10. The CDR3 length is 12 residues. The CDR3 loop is CSATGGSREQYF. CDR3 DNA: TGCAGTGCTACCGGGGGGAGTAGGGAGCAGTACTTC.

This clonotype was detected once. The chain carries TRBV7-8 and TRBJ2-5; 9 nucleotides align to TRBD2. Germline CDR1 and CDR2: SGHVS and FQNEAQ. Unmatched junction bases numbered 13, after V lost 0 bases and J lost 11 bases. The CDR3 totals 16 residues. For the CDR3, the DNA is TGTGCCAGCAGCTTAGCTGGGACTAGCTTGTACAATGAGCAGTACTTC. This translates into CASSLAGTSLYNEQYF.